These 22 T cell receptor beta chains share one sample of origin, sequenced in a study of T cell changes during pregnancy in multiple sclerosis. The data were produced by immunoSEQ multiplex PCR, yet TCRdb's version contains in-frame clones alone and is incomplete. The data show tens of thousands of clones, about 88% seen once. The source was CD8+ T cells from peripheral blood mononuclear cells, collected before pregnancy. The receptors stem from a female donor with multiple sclerosis, enrolled in a pregnancy study.

The chain joins TRBV6-4 to TRBJ2-1, with TRBD1 as a possible D gene (6 bases). CDR1 and CDR2 from the germline V gene are MRHNA and SNTAGT. This CDR3 spans 15 amino acids. V shed 5 bases and J shed 4 bases, with 15 bases lying between them. The CDR3 region has the DNA TGTGCCAGCAGTCCGACAGGAACCTCGTACAATGAGCAGTTCTTC. Protein product: CASSPTGTSYNEQFF.

This sequence joins TRBV7-8 and TRBJ2-7; 15 positions agree with TRBD2. The germline V gene encodes CDR1 SGHVS and CDR2 FQNEAQ. The trim removed 3 bases at V and 6 bases at J, leaving 3 bases unmatched. This CDR3 is built from 15 residues. CDR3 residues: CASSLGTSGGFEQYF. CDR3 nucleotide sequence: TGTGCCAGCAGCTTGGGGACTAGCGGGGGGTTCGAGCAGTACTTC.

The chain links TRBV6-5 to TRBJ1-2; tentatively, D is TRBD1 (6 bases). The V and J ends lost 6 bases and 7 bases respectively, with 12 bases between them. The V gene's germline CDR1 is MNHEY and CDR2 SVGAGI. This CDR3 comprises 12 residues. The CDR3 reads CASSPQGFGYTF. The CDR3 DNA reads TGTGCCAGCAGCCCACAGGGCTTTGGCTACACCTTC.

The V gene is TRBV10-3, the J gene TRBJ2-3; TRBD2 matches 9 bases. J gave up 4 bases and V 2 bases, and 7 bases lay outside the gene matches. The CDR3 has 16 amino acids. Germline V gene lookup returns CDR1 ENHRY and CDR2 SYGVKD. CDR3 residues: CAISERGGGASDTQYF. CDR3 sequence (DNA): TGTGCCATCAGTGAGCGGGGCGGGGGGGCGTCAGATACGCAGTATTTT.

In DNA, the CDR3 is TGTGCCAGCAGTCTCCAGGGGGTCTATGGCTACACCTTC. It codes for CASSLQGVYGYTF. The chain couples TRBV6-5 to TRBJ1-2; 7 bases align to TRBD1. Per the germline V gene, CDR1 is MNHEY and CDR2 is SVGAGI. The CDR3 totals 13 residues. V shed 5 bases, J shed 4 bases, and the junction held 4 bases outside the gene matches.

This clone was seen a single time. This rearrangement joins TRBV9 to TRBJ1-6; possible D gene TRBD1, 5 bases. The CDR3 has 15 amino acids. In germline, CDR1 is SGDLS, CDR2 YYNGEE. Trimming took off 4 bases at V and 10 bases at J, with 18 bases between the two ends. The CDR3 nucleotides are TGTGCCAGCAGCAATACTTTAGGGGAACGCTCACCCCTCCACTTT. Translation gives CASSNTLGERSPLHF. Complete variable domain (other parts from reference TRBV9 and TRBJ1-6): DSGVTQTPKHLITATGQRVTLRCSPRSGDLSVYWYQQSLDQGLQFLIQYYNGEERAKGNILERFSAQQFPDLHSELNLSSLELGDSALYFCASSNTLGERSPLHFGNGTRLTVT.

The CDR3 is CASSSHKYSGAAKNIQYF. CDR3 nucleotide sequence: TGTGCCAGCAGCTCTCATAAGTATAGCGGTGCCGCCAAAAACATTCAGTACTTC. The chain has TRBV7-2 and TRBJ2-4, with D possibly matching TRBD2 (6 bases). Trimming removed 4 bases at V and 1 base at J, with 20 bases between. The CDR3 spans 18 residues. Per germline, CDR1 SGHTA and CDR2 FQGNSA. The full variable domain, with the rest looked up from reference TRBV7-2 and TRBJ2-4, is GAGVSQSPSNKVTEKGKDVELRCDPISGHTALYWYRQSLGQGLEFLIYFQGNSAPDKSGLPSDRFSAERTGGSVSTLTIQRTQQEDSAVYLCASSSHKYSGAAKNIQYFGAGTRLSVL.

The chain joins TRBV5-6 to TRBJ1-2; no firm D call. This CDR3 has 13 residues. Germline lookup yields CDR1 SGHDT and CDR2 YYEEEE. Trimming removed 1 base at V and 4 bases at J, with 8 bases between. CDR3 DNA sequence: TGTGCCAGCAGCTTGACAGTGTCCTATGGCTACACCTTC. As protein: CASSLTVSYGYTF.

In this sample, this clone turned up a few times. The V call is TRBV19, the J call TRBJ1-6; D uncertain. This CDR3 comprises 13 residues. V lost 3 bases, J lost 7 bases, and 7 bases lay in between. Per the germline V gene, CDR1 is LNHDA and CDR2 is SQIVND (reference sequence). CDR3 sequence reads: CASSMPGNSPLHF. For the CDR3, the DNA is TGTGCCAGTAGTATGCCCGGGAATTCACCCCTCCACTTT.

The chain combines TRBV10-2 with TRBJ1-2; D might be TRBD1 (5 bases). Germline V gene lookup returns CDR1 WSHSY and CDR2 SAAADI. The V end lost 8 bases, the J end lost 6 bases, and 16 bases lay between the germline ends. This CDR3 comprises 13 residues. CDR3 nucleotide sequence: TGCGCCAGCGGGGGGGGGTGGGAGGATGGCTACACCTTC. It translates to CASGGGWEDGYTF.

The chain has TRBV27 and TRBJ1-5, with D unclear. The CDR3 totals 15 residues. The germline CDR1 and CDR2 sequences are MNHEY and SMNVEV (reference sequence). Trimming took off 0 bases at V and 6 bases at J, with 12 bases between the two ends. The CDR3 protein is CASSLSEGLGQPQHF. The CDR3 nucleotides are TGTGCCAGCAGTTTATCGGAGGGATTAGGTCAGCCCCAGCATTTT.

In its sample, this clone ranks as medium-sized. The identical CDR3 is also encoded by other nucleotide sequences in the sample. The chain carries TRBV2 and TRBJ1-1, with a tentative D call TRBD1 (6 bases). The germline CDR1 and CDR2 sequences are SNHLY and FYNNEI. V gave up 6 bases and J gave up 0 bases, with 8 bases separating them. CDR3 size: 13 residues. CDR3 bases: TGTGCCAGCAGAGGACAGTTGAACACTGAAGCTTTCTTT. Translated, it gives CASRGQLNTEAFF.

The chain couples TRBV15 to TRBJ2-1; possibly TRBD2 for D (6 bases). Germline V lookup: CDR1 LNHNV, CDR2 YYDKDF (reference sequence). There are 14 residues in the CDR3. The germline V and J ends were trimmed by 6 bases and 8 bases, with 17 bases remaining between them. The CDR3 coding sequence is TGTGCCACCAGTGGCGGGGAGGAATGGTATGAGCAGTTCTTC. Translating gives CATSGGEEWYEQFF.

The chain is built from TRBV5-4 and TRBJ1-1; tentative D call: TRBD1 (5 bases). This CDR3 has 16 amino acids. Germline V gives CDR1 SGHNT, CDR2 YYREEE (reference sequence). Trimming took off 2 bases at V and 4 bases at J, with 18 bases between the two ends. CDR3 sequence reads: CASSLFGVGGSTEAFF. The CDR3 DNA follows: TGTGCCAGCAGCTTATTCGGGGTCGGGGGATCCACTGAAGCTTTCTTT.

V is TRBV19 and J is TRBJ1-5; no reliable D call. V was cut by 5 bases and J by 3 bases, with 8 bases left in between. The germline CDR1 and CDR2 sequences are LNHDA and SQIVND (reference sequence). The CDR3 totals 13 residues. The CDR3 DNA follows: TGTGCCAGTAGTTGGAGTTTCAATCAGCCCCAGCATTTT. Translation: CASSWSFNQPQHF.

The genes are TRBV4-3 and TRBJ2-7; the match to TRBD1 covers 7 bases. The CDR3 loop spans 15 amino acids. The germline V gene has CDR1 LGHNA and CDR2 YSLEER. V was pared by 3 bases and J by 1 base, with 6 bases of the junction left unmatched. The CDR3 region has the DNA TGCGCCAGCAGCCAGGGACCGGGACAGTCCTACGAGCAGTACTTC. It encodes CASSQGPGQSYEQYF.

The chain carries TRBV11-2 and TRBJ2-7; D gene unclear. Germline V gene lookup returns CDR1 SGHAT and CDR2 FQNNGV. With 0 bases removed from V and 6 bases from J, the gap between germline ends came to 6 bases. The CDR3 length is 12 residues. The DNA for the CDR3 is TGTGCCAGCAGCTTAGAGCGGAGCGAGCAGTACTTC. This codes for CASSLERSEQYF.

This clone is medium-sized in the sample. The V call is TRBV4-1, the J call TRBJ2-7, with 7 bases aligning to TRBD1. The CDR3 sequence is 15 residues long. The germline V gene encodes CDR1 MGHRA and CDR2 YSYEKL. J was trimmed by 2 bases and V by 1 base; bases with no gene match: 5. The CDR3 protein is CASSQGQGPTYEQYF. In DNA form, the CDR3 reads TGCGCCAGCAGCCAAGGACAGGGCCCGACCTACGAGCAGTACTTC.

This clone was recorded a few times. The genes are TRBV4-2 and TRBJ2-3; 8 nucleotides line up with TRBD2. This CDR3 has 16 amino acids. Trimming took 1 base from V and 3 from J; bases not matched to a gene: 6. CDR1 is LGHNA and CDR2 is YNFKEQ in the germline V gene. This CDR3 reads CASSQARAGGTDTQYF. The CDR3 nucleotides are TGTGCCAGCAGCCAAGCAAGGGCGGGGGGAACAGATACGCAGTATTTT.

The rearrangement uses TRBV11-2 and TRBJ1-1; TRBD1 matches 9 bases. This CDR3 has 16 residues. Germline lookup yields CDR1 SGHAT and CDR2 FQNNGV. J was trimmed by 0 bases and V by 5 bases; bases with no gene match: 7. The CDR3 spells CASSPRTGELNTEAFF. The CDR3 DNA reads as TGTGCCAGCAGCCCGAGGACAGGGGAGTTGAACACTGAAGCTTTCTTT.

The chain has TRBV7-9 and TRBJ1-2; D is possibly TRBD1 (5 bases). The CDR3 loop spans 12 amino acids. Germline assignment: CDR1 SEHNR and CDR2 FQNEAQ (reference sequence). The V end lost 1 base, the J end lost 7 bases, and 7 bases lay between the germline ends. Here the CDR3 reads CASSLGGAGYTF. The CDR3 DNA is TGTGCCAGCAGCTTAGGGGGCGCTGGCTACACCTTC.

The gene calls are TRBV27 and TRBJ1-5; tentative D call: TRBD1 (5 bases). The CDR3 has 13 amino acids. Trimming left V 1 base short and J 13 bases short, with 14 bases between. CDR1 and CDR2 (germline): MNHEY, SMNVEV (reference sequence). CDR3: CASSLWLGQEQHF. The CDR3 nucleotides are TGTGCCAGCAGTTTATGGCTGGGGCAGGAGCAGCATTTT.